The 17 T cell receptor beta chains reported below all come from one sample, sequenced in a study of blood T cell repertoires in COVID-19. Sequenced by immunoSEQ multiplex PCR; TCRdb stores in-frame clones only, minus some. The sample includes some 150,000 clones, about 82% of them seen just once. Sequencing input: peripheral blood. The receptors derive from a woman aged 60-70 years with acute or convalescent COVID-19.

V is TRBV30 and J is TRBJ1-2; 7 nucleotides line up with TRBD1. The CDR3 loop spans 15 amino acids. With V trimmed by 2 bases and J by 1 base, 7 bases remained unmatched. CDR1 is GTSNPN, CDR2 SVGIG, per germline (reference sequence). This CDR3 is CAWSTLQGFNYGYTF. In DNA, the CDR3 is TGTGCCTGGAGTACCTTACAGGGGTTTAACTATGGCTACACCTTC.

A few counts support this clone. The rearrangement joins TRBV7-9 to TRBJ1-6; D gene unclear. This CDR3 has 15 amino acids. V was trimmed by 4 bases and J by 6 bases, leaving 13 bases between them. Germline CDR1 and CDR2: SEHNR and FQNEAQ (reference sequence). CDR3 bases: TGTGCCAGCAGCTCCTACCAAACCATTAATTCACCCCTCCACTTT. Its translation: CASSSYQTINSPLHF.

The chain employs TRBV5-4 and TRBJ2-7; perhaps TRBD1 as D (5 bases). From germline, CDR1 is SGHNT and CDR2 YYREEE (reference sequence). CDR3 length: 15 amino acids. V lost 1 base, J lost 6 bases, and 17 bases lay in between. CDR3 protein: CASSLSSGWFGEQYF. The CDR3 DNA sequence: TGTGCCAGCAGCTTGTCATCAGGGTGGTTTGGCGAGCAGTACTTC.

This chain uses TRBV9 with TRBJ2-7; TRBD1 agrees at 9 bases. Germline CDR1 and CDR2: SGDLS and YYNGEE. The CDR3 runs 14 residues. The ends lost 3 bases at V and 5 bases at J; junction bases unmatched: 6. This CDR3 is CASSGTGERNEQYF. The CDR3 DNA reads as TGTGCCAGCAGCGGGACAGGGGAGAGGAACGAGCAGTACTTC.

This chain joins TRBV28 and TRBJ1-2; D unclear. This CDR3 has 13 amino acids. The germline V gene has CDR1 MDHEN and CDR2 SYDVKM. The V end was cut by 5 bases, the J end by 5 bases, with 12 bases between. The CDR3 region is CASSPQSGYGYTF. CDR3 sequence (DNA): TGTGCCAGCAGTCCGCAGTCCGGGTATGGCTACACCTTC.

This clone showed up just a few times. The chain employs TRBV5-4 and TRBJ2-7, with 10 bases aligning to TRBD1. Germline V gene sequence: CDR1 SGHNT, CDR2 YYREEE (reference sequence). CDR3 length: 15 residues. The junction had 2 bases not matched to a gene; V was cut back by 0 bases and J by 2 bases. CDR3 coding DNA: TGTGCCAGCAGCTTGGCCGGACAGGGGGCCTACGAGCAGTACTTC. This translates into CASSLAGQGAYEQYF.

This sequence joins TRBV4-1 and TRBJ2-7, with 7 bases identical to TRBD1. CDR1 and CDR2 (germline): MGHRA, YSYEKL. This CDR3 region has 16 residues. J was trimmed by 5 bases and V by 0 bases; bases with no gene match: 10. CDR3 in DNA: TGCGCCAGCAGCCAAGAAGCGCAGGGGGTATCCCACGAGCAGTACTTC. Amino acid sequence: CASSQEAQGVSHEQYF.

As to this clone: The identical CDR3 is also encoded by other nucleotide sequences in the sample. The gene calls are TRBV15 and TRBJ1-5; D is uncertain. Trimming left V 0 bases short and J 4 bases short, with 7 bases between. The CDR3 runs to 14 residues. Germline V gene sequence: CDR1 LNHNV, CDR2 YYDKDF (reference sequence). CDR3 sequence reads: CATSRDRGNQPQHF. The CDR3 coding sequence is TGTGCCACCAGCAGAGATCGAGGGAATCAGCCCCAGCATTTT.

The chain couples TRBV5-1 to TRBJ2-7; D ambiguous. V shed 2 bases and J shed 2 bases, with 11 bases lying between them. Germline assignment: CDR1 SGHRS and CDR2 YFSETQ. The length of the CDR3 is 14 residues. DNA of the CDR3: TGCGCCAGCAGCTTTGGTCAGATTACCTACGAGCAGTACTTC. It codes for CASSFGQITYEQYF.

The rearrangement links TRBV2 to TRBJ2-2, with 7 bases lining up with TRBD2. There are 15 residues in the CDR3. Germline V lookup: CDR1 SNHLY, CDR2 FYNNEI. The ends lost 2 bases at V and 2 bases at J; junction bases unmatched: 2. In nucleotides, the CDR3 is TGTGCCAGCAGTGAAAGCGGGACCAACACCGGGGAGCTGTTTTTT. Encoded protein: CASSESGTNTGELFF.

V is TRBV27 and J is TRBJ2-7; 7 nucleotides line up with TRBD2. Germline V CDR1 and CDR2: MNHEY, SMNVEV (reference sequence). V was clipped by 5 bases and J by 5 bases; unmatched bases: 12. The CDR3 extends over 15 amino acids. The CDR3 region has the DNA TGTGCCAGCAGTACGCGGGTGGGGGGGAGGCACGAGCAGTACTTC. Its translation: CASSTRVGGRHEQYF.

In this sample, this clone turned up a few times. The rearrangement joins TRBV9 to TRBJ1-6; a possible D gene is TRBD1 (6 bases). The V gene's germline CDR1 is SGDLS and CDR2 YYNGEE. V lost 7 bases to trimming and J lost 7 bases, with 9 bases between them. The length of the CDR3 is 12 residues. CDR3 nucleotides: TGTGCCAGCGGACAGTTAAATTCACCCCTCCACTTT. It encodes CASGQLNSPLHF. The variable domain in full, with the rest retrieved from reference TRBV9 and TRBJ1-6, is DSGVTQTPKHLITATGQRVTLRCSPRSGDLSVYWYQQSLDQGLQFLIQYYNGEERAKGNILERFSAQQFPDLHSELNLSSLELGDSALYFCASGQLNSPLHFGNGTRLTVT.

This clone has more than one count but fewer than ten. The CDR3 loop reads CGMGSRSYGYTF. The CDR3 DNA follows: TGTGGGATGGGCAGCCGTTCTTACGGCTACACCTTC. The chain uses TRBV6-6 and TRBJ1-2; D remains unclear. Looked up from germline, CDR1 is MNHNY and CDR2 is SVGAGI (reference sequence). The CDR3 consists of 12 residues.

Worth noting for this clone: The junction does not match germline at one end; this may be a read error. The sample has other DNA sequences that encode this CDR3 too. The chain has TRBV3-1 (or the pseudogene TRBV3-2) and TRBJ2-7, with 8 bases identical to TRBD1. CDR3 length: 13 residues. Germline CDR1 LGHDT, CDR2 YNNKEL (reference sequence). CDR3 in amino acids: CASSRQGTYEQYF. In DNA, the CDR3 is TGTGCCAGCAGTCGACAGGGGACCTACGAACAGTACTTC.

The chain recombines TRBV19 with TRBJ1-1; TRBD1 matches 10 bases. V lost 3 bases, J lost 1 base, and 2 bases stayed unmatched. Germline assignment: CDR1 LNHDA and CDR2 SQIVND (reference sequence). This CDR3 is 15 amino acids long. The CDR3 region has the DNA TGTGCCAGTAGTATCGGGACAGGGGCGAACACTGAAGCTTTCTTT. Amino acids: CASSIGTGANTEAFF.

Points on this clone: The sample carries other DNA sequences with the same CDR3. V and J are TRBV6-2 or TRBV6-3 and TRBJ1-2; TRBD1 is a possible D gene (5 bases). The CDR3 covers 13 residues. The V end lost 2 bases, the J end lost 6 bases, and 10 bases lay between the germline ends. Germline CDR1 MNHEY, CDR2 SVGEGT. The DNA for the CDR3 is TGTGCCAGCAGTTACAAAGGGGCGAATGGCTACACCTTC. This gives the protein CASSYKGANGYTF.

Only one count was recorded for this clone. DNA for the CDR3: TGTGCCAGCAGCCAAGTTTGGGGGGAGAATGAGCAGTTCTTC. Translation: CASSQVWGENEQFF. The genes are TRBV3-1 (or the pseudogene TRBV3-2) and TRBJ2-1; a possible D gene is TRBD2 (6 bases). V shed 1 base and J shed 7 bases, with 11 bases lying between them. CDR3 length: 14 residues. The germline V gene encodes CDR1 LGHDT and CDR2 YNNKEL (reference sequence).